One and the same sample provided the 14 T cell receptor beta chains below, sequenced in a study of CD8 T cells in Susac syndrome. The RNA, roughly 0.5 to 1 ug, was put through reverse transcription using random hexamers. Each CDR3 protein is one row after TCRdb ran MiXCR on the immunoSEQ multiplex PCR reads. The sample lists approximately 300,000 distinct CDR3 sequences, about 82% occurring once. The sequenced sample consisted of CD8+ T cells from PBMCs. Receptors originate from a human donor with multiple sclerosis.

The V gene is TRBV9, the J gene TRBJ1-2; unclear D gene. This CDR3 contains 16 residues. V lost 3 bases and J 2 bases, leaving 17 bases between the germline ends. Germline V gene sequence: CDR1 SGDLS, CDR2 YYNGEE. CDR3 sequence reads: CASSDRVSAPNYGYTF. Written as DNA, the CDR3 is TGTGCCAGCAGCGATCGTGTTTCGGCCCCGAACTATGGCTACACCTTC.

V usage is TRBV12-3 or TRBV12-4 and J usage is TRBJ1-2; the D gene is possibly TRBD1 (5 bases). With 6 bases removed from V and 4 bases from J, the gap between germline ends came to 18 bases. The CDR3 extends over 15 amino acids. Here the CDR3 reads CASSPTEGHPYGYTF. Here the CDR3 DNA reads TGTGCCAGCAGCCCGACAGAAGGACATCCCTATGGCTACACCTTC.

The rearrangement uses TRBV27 and TRBJ2-1; 16 bases fit TRBD2. Losses at the gene ends were 5 bases for V and 16 bases for J; bases not matched to a gene: 11. The CDR3 is made up of 15 amino acids. The germline V gene has CDR1 MNHEY and CDR2 SMNVEV (reference sequence). The CDR3 nucleotides are TGTGCCAGCAGTCCCGGGACTAGCGGGAGGGCCAAGGAATTCTTC. Protein product: CASSPGTSGRAKEFF.

This clonotype was observed once. The genes are TRBV13 and TRBJ1-1; no definite D call. V was trimmed by 7 bases and J by 3 bases, leaving 15 bases between them. Germline V gene sequence: CDR1 PRHDT, CDR2 FYEKMQ (reference sequence). This CDR3 has 14 amino acids. Written as DNA, the CDR3 is TGTGCCAGCACAGGAGGGATAAGGCACACTGAAGCTTTCTTT. It is translated as CASTGGIRHTEAFF.

The V and J genes are TRBV4-3 and TRBJ2-6; D may be TRBD1 or TRBD2 (5 bases each). The V gene lost 0 bases and the J gene lost 0 bases, with 9 bases spanning the gap. This CDR3 spans 17 amino acids. Germline CDR1 LGHNA, CDR2 YSLEER. The CDR3 coding sequence is TGCGCCAGCAGCCAAGATAGAGGGGTCTCTGGGGCCAACGTCCTGACTTTC. Translated, it gives CASSQDRGVSGANVLTF.

CDR3 coding DNA: TGTGCCAGCTCCCCCACGAAAGCGGGGGCGGACACAGATACGCAGTATTTT. Translated, it gives CASSPTKAGADTDTQYF. J is TRBJ2-3 and V is TRBV25-1; 8 bases are a match to TRBD2. After removal of 8 bases from V and 2 bases from J, the junction contained 15 bases not matched to a gene. The CDR3 contains 17 residues. The germline CDR1 and CDR2 sequences are MGHDK and SYGVNS.

This clonotype showed up just once. This chain connects TRBV28 to TRBJ1-2, with 9 bases aligning to TRBD1. The V and J ends lost 9 bases and 7 bases, in that order; junction bases with no gene match: 12. In germline, CDR1 is MDHEN, CDR2 SYDVKM. This CDR3 spans 14 amino acids. CDR3 coding DNA: TGTGCCAGTGAAGGGACAGGGTTTCTTCCTGGCTACACCTTC. Translated: CASEGTGFLPGYTF.

This sequence joins TRBV7-9 and TRBJ2-1; 7 bases line up with TRBD2. The CDR3 has 17 amino acids. The junction had 10 bases not matched to a gene; V was cut back by 5 bases and J by 0 bases. From germline, CDR1 is SEHNR and CDR2 FQNEAQ (reference sequence). CDR3 DNA sequence: TGTGCCAGCAGCCCCCCTAGCGGCGCCCCCTCCTACAATGAGCAGTTCTTC. Translating it yields CASSPPSGAPSYNEQFF.

The chain links TRBV4-3 to TRBJ1-1, with a possible D match to TRBD1 (5 bases). V was cut by 0 bases and J by 0 bases, with 11 bases left in between. The CDR3 runs to 16 residues. Germline CDR1 and CDR2: LGHNA and YSLEER. CDR3: CASSQDGGPMNTEAFF. The DNA of the CDR3 is TGCGCCAGCAGCCAAGATGGGGGACCGATGAACACTGAAGCTTTCTTT.

This clonotype was seen once. This chain links TRBV27 with TRBJ2-7; D call uncertain. V was pared by 2 bases and J by 4 bases, with 15 bases between. CDR1 is MNHEY and CDR2 is SMNVEV in the germline V gene (reference sequence). The CDR3 extends over 15 amino acids. For the CDR3, the DNA is TGTGCCAGCAGTTTACTGCCGTCAGATACGTACGAGCAGTACTTC. Its translation is CASSLLPSDTYEQYF.

The chain combines TRBV29-1 with TRBJ2-3; TRBD2 aligns across 12 bases. Germline V gene data show CDR1 as SQVTM and CDR2 as ANQGSEA. V shed 0 bases, J shed 3 bases, and the junction held 16 bases outside the gene matches. The CDR3 runs to 20 residues. CDR3 sequence reads: CSVEDLLGSSGREETDTQYF. DNA for the CDR3: TGCAGCGTTGAAGATCTCCTCGGGTCTAGCGGGAGGGAGGAGACAGATACGCAGTATTTT.

This chain connects TRBV6-5 to TRBJ1-1; no definite D call. This CDR3 spans 14 amino acids. Germline lookup yields CDR1 MNHEY and CDR2 SVGAGI. V was pared by 4 bases and J by 1 base, with 10 bases between. Here the CDR3 reads CASSSPRGNTEAFF. The CDR3 DNA reads as TGTGCCAGCAGTTCCCCTCGGGGGAACACTGAAGCTTTCTTT.

The chain is built from TRBV24-1 and TRBJ1-2; D is undetermined. Per germline, CDR1 KGHDR and CDR2 SFDVKD. The CDR3 spans 13 residues. The germline V and J ends were trimmed by 3 bases and 3 bases, with 7 bases remaining between them. Here the CDR3 reads CATSDRPDYGYTF. CDR3 in DNA: TGTGCCACCAGTGATAGGCCGGACTATGGCTACACCTTC.

This sequence joins TRBV13 and TRBJ2-6; weak D call: TRBD2 (5 bases). There are 17 residues in the CDR3. Germline lookup yields CDR1 PRHDT and CDR2 FYEKMQ (reference sequence). The germline V and J ends were trimmed by 5 bases and 1 base, with 15 bases remaining between them. In DNA, the CDR3 is TGTGCCAGCAGCCCCCCCTATGGGGAGTCTGGGGCCAACGTCCTGACTTTC. Residues: CASSPPYGESGANVLTF.